The TCR beta chain described here comes from a study of spatial heterogeneity in lung cancer. For the study at large: Two to three years after resection was the median timing of the follow-up PBMC samples, which were sequenced when available. Beta-chain sequences consistently outnumbered alpha-chain sequences in detection. General study points: Expanded tumor TCRs that were ubiquitous appeared in blood more at resection than follow-up.

Only a few counts were recorded for this clonotype. Its antigen is currently unknown. The CDR3 covers 16 residues. V lost 0 bases to trimming and J lost 2 bases; unmatched junction nucleotides: 5. TCRdb re-called the 5' RACE reads with MiXCR, one entry per CDR3 protein. The sample lists about 41,000 distinct CDR3 sequences, about 10% occurring once. Time point described: blood at routine non-recurrence follow-up after resection. The receptor was isolated from a female donor with early-stage non-small cell lung cancer. The chain employs TRBV23-1 and TRBJ2-5; 8 bases are shared with TRBD2. Being an ORF, TRBV23-1 has a function that is uncertain. Sequenced here: PBMCs, sampled at follow-up. CDR3 region: CASSQSGRGDQETQYF. As DNA, the CDR3 is TGCGCCAGCAGTCAATCGGGGCGGGGGGATCAAGAGACCCAGTACTTC.